This T cell receptor (beta chain) originates from a study of T cell repertoires in cytomegalovirus infection. The V gene's germline CDR1 is SGHNT and CDR2 YENEEA. Trimming removed 4 bases at V and 6 bases at J, with 9 bases between. The CDR3 consists of 13 residues. Using its own MiXCR run on the reads, TCRdb lists one record per CDR3 protein. The table lists about 190,000 distinct CDR3 sequences, approximately 28% of them singletons. This clonotype was observed at least ten times. This chain joins TRBV11-3 and TRBJ2-2, with D unresolved. The specimen was PBMCs. The TCR sequence derives from a human donor in good health (CMV status not recorded). Some clones in this sample may be carry-over from other donors' samples. CDR3 sequence: CASSSRDPGELFF. The CDR3 bases are TGTGCCAGCAGCTCAAGGGATCCCGGGGAGCTGTTTTTT.